This T cell receptor (beta chain) stems from a study of beta chain features in type 1 diabetes. About the study: Healthy donors and patients had similar age, gender and cell yields. Study outcomes and limitations: Equally in patients and controls, shorter templates might have been favored by PCR.

TCRB transcripts that were expressed got sequenced, as all of the isolated RNA had been reverse transcribed. Sequencing used immunoSEQ multiplex PCR; TCRdb keeps in-frame clones, though not all of them. The sample has around 280,000 clones, about 7.8% seen once; the top ten hold approximately 1%. The table lists this clone with many counts. Its target is unknown. The CDR3 spans 13 residues. V trimming: 4 bases; J trimming: 6 bases; junction bases outside the gene matches: 6. In germline, CDR1 is MNHEY, CDR2 SMNVEV (reference sequence). This clonotype was obtained from a woman between 18 and 29 years old in good health. The V and J genes are TRBV27 and TRBJ2-7; 7 bases map to TRBD1. The sequencing sample was made of central memory CD4+ T cells from blood. The CDR3 sequence: CASSYDRDREQYF. As DNA, the CDR3 is TGTGCCAGCAGTTACGACAGGGATCGCGAGCAGTACTTC.